Below are 3 T cell receptor beta chains sequenced from a single sample in a study of response to subunit inactivated influenza vaccine. TCRdb independently ran MiXCR on the RT-PCR reads; one entry per CDR3 protein. The sample lists 200,000 to 250,000 distinct CDR3 sequences; 12% were seen once. This specimen consisted of non-naive T cells sorted from PBMCs, obtained around 14 days before vaccination. The receptors originated from a man aged 50-60 years who received an inactivated influenza vaccine.

The sample holds many counts of this clonotype. The V gene is TRBV12-3 or TRBV12-4, the J gene TRBJ1-1; no clear D. V lost 2 bases and J 3 bases, leaving 10 bases between the germline ends. The CDR3 totals 14 residues. CDR3 sequence: CASSLLGVDTEAFF. The CDR3 nucleotides read TGTGCCAGCAGTTTACTCGGGGTAGACACTGAAGCTTTCTTT.

V is TRBV6-1 and J is TRBJ2-3, with 7 bases lining up with TRBD2. V trimming: 6 bases; J trimming: 5 bases; junction bases outside the gene matches: 8. The CDR3 is 14 residues long. CDR1 MNHNS and CDR2 SASEGT come from the germline V gene. DNA for the CDR3: TGTGCCAGCAGGAGGCCAGCGGGGATAGATACGCAGTATTTT. Its translation: CASRRPAGIDTQYF.

The V gene is TRBV6-5, the J gene TRBJ2-7; no clear D. The CDR3 contains 11 residues. CDR1 is MNHEY, CDR2 SVGAGI, per germline. V was cut by 6 bases and J by 0 bases, with 3 bases left in between. The CDR3 loop reads CASRNSYEQYF. The CDR3 region has the DNA TGTGCCAGCAGAAACTCCTACGAGCAGTACTTC.